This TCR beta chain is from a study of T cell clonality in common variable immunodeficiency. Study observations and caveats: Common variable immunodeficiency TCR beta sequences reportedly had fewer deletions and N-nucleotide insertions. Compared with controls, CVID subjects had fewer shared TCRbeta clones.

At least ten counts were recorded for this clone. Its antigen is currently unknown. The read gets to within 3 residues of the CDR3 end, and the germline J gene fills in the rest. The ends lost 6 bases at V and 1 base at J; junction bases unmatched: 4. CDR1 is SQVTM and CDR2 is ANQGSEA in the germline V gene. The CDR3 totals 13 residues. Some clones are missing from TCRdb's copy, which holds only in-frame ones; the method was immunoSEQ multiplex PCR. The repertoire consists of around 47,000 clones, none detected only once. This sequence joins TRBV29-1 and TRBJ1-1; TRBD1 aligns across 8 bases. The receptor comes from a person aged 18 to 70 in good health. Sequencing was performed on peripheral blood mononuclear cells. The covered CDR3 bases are TGCAGCGTGTTGACAGGGGCGAACACTGAA. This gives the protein CSVLTGANTE. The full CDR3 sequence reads CSVLTGANTEAFF.